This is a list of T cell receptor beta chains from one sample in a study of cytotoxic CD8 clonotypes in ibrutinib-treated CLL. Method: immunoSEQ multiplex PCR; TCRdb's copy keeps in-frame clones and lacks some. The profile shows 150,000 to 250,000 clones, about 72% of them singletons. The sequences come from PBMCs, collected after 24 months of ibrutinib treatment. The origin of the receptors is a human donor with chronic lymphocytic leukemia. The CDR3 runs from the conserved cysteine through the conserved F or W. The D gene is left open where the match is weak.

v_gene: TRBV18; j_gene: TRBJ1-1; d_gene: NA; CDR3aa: CASSQMDSYTEAFF
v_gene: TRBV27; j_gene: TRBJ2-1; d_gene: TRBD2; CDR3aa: CASSLWAGVPFNEQFF
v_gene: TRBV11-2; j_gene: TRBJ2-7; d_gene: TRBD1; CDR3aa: CASSPDRDYEQYF
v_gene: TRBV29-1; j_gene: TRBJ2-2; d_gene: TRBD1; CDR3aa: CSVDLTGESGELFF
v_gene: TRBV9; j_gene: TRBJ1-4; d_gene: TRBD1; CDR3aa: CASSAGQGGEKLFF
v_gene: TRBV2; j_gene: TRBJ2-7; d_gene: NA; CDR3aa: CASSVWAYEQYF
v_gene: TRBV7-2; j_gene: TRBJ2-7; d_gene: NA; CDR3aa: CASSSRPEVYEQYF
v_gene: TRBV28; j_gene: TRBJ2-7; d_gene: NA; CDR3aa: CASSYSGLAPYEQYF
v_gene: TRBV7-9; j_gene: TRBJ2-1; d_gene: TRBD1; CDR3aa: CASSLGGQVTVQFF
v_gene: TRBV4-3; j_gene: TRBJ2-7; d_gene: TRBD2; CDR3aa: CASSQEPGLLAGGNEQYF
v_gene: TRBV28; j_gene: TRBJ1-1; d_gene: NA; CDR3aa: CASSGTEAFF
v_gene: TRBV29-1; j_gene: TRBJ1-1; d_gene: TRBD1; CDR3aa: CSVTPDRGNTEAFF
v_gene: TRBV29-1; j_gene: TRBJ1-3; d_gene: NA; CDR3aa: CSVEMGFSGNTIYF
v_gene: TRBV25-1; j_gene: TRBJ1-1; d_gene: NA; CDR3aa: CASKTANTEAFF
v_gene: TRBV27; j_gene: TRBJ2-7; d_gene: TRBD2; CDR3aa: CASSLFAGGSYEQYF
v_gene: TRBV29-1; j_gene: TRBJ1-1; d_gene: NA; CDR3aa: CSVVRYLNTEAFF
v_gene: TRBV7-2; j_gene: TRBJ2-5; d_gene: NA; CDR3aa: CASSLGGGPQETQYF
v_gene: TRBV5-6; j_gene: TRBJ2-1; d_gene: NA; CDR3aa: CASSHGLSAGNEQFF
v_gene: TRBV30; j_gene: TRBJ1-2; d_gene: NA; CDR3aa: CAWSGGGYGYTF
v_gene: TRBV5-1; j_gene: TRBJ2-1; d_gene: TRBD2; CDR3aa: CASSQILLAGGPDEQFF
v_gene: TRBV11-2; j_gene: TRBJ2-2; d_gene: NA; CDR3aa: CASSTGPGTWNTGELFF
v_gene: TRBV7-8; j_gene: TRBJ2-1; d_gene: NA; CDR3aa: CASSLAGQTYNEQFF
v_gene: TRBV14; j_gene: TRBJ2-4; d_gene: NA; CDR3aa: CASSQDWGGGIQYF
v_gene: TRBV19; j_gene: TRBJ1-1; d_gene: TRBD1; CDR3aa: CASSIKGQGTEAFF
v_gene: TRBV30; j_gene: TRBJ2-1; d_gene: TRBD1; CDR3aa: CAWETGTGYNEQFF
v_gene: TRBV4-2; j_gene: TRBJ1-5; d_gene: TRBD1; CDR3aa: CASSQTGTGNQPQHF
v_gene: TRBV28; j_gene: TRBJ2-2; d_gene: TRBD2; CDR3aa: CASSLSRGRAYTGELFF
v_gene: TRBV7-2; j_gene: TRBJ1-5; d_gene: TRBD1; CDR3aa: CASSLGTGPGSPQHF
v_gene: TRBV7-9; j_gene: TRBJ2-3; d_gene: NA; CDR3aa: CASSLRTDTQYF
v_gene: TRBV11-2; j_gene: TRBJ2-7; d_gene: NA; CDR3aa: CASSLGPDIYEQYF
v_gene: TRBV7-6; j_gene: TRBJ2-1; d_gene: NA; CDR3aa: CASSLVTQSYNEQFF